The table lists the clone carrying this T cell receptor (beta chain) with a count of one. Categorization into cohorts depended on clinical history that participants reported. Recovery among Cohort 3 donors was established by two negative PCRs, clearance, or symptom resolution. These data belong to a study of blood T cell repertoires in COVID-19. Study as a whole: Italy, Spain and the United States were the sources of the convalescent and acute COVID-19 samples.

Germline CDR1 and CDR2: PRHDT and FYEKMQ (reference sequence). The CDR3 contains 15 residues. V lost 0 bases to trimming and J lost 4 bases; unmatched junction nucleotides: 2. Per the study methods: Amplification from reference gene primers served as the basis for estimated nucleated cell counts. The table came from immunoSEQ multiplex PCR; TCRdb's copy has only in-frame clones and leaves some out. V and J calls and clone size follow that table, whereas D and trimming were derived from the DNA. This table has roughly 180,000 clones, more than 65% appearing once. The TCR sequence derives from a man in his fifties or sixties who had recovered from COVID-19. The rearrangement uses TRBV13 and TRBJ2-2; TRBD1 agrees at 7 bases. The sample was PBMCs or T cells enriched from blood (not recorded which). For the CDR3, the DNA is TGTGCCAGCAGCTTAGGGACAGGGATCACCGGGGAGCTGTTTTTT. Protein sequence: CASSLGTGITGELFF. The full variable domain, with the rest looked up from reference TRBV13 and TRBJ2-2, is AAGVIQSPRHLIKEKRETATLKCYPIPRHDTVYWYQQGPGQDPQFLISFYEKMQSDKGSIPDRFSAQQFSDYHSELNMSSLELGDSALYFCASSLGTGITGELFFGEGSRLTVL.